The 17 T cell receptor beta chains presented below share a single source sample, sequenced in a study of blood T cell repertoires in COVID-19. Libraries were prepared by immunoSEQ multiplex PCR; TCRdb keeps only in-frame clonotypes and omits some of them. The data contain 95,000 to 100,000 clones, less than 85% of them singletons. Sequencing was done on a sample of peripheral blood. Every receptor here comes from a human donor in a cohort sampled during active COVID-19.

The chain combines TRBV18 with TRBJ2-6; 7 positions agree with TRBD1. The germline gives CDR1 KGHSH, CDR2 LQKENI. J gave up 2 bases and V 0 bases, and 1 base lay outside the gene matches. This CDR3 has 16 amino acids. The CDR3 nucleotides are TGTGCCAGCTCACCACCTACAGGGGCTGGGGCCAACGTCCTGACTTTC. Its translation: CASSPPTGAGANVLTF.

V usage is TRBV9 and J usage is TRBJ2-2, with 8 bases that match TRBD1. The germline gives CDR1 SGDLS, CDR2 YYNGEE. After removal of 3 bases from V and 6 bases from J, the junction contained 4 bases not matched to a gene. This CDR3 comprises 14 residues. The CDR3 DNA reads as TGTGCCAGCAGCGCAGGACAGGGTGCCGGGGAGCTGTTTTTT. Its translation is CASSAGQGAGELFF.

This chain uses TRBV29-1 with TRBJ1-4, with 8 bases fitting TRBD1. This CDR3 spans 13 amino acids. Trimming cost V 7 bases and J 8 bases; bases outside gene matches: 9. Per germline, CDR1 SQVTM and CDR2 ANQGSEA. The CDR3 DNA reads as TGCAGCGCCCGGACAGGGCTGGAAGAAAAACTGTTTTTT. Its translation is CSARTGLEEKLFF.

The chain combines TRBV5-1 with TRBJ2-5; 8 bases fit TRBD2. The CDR3 covers 15 residues. Germline CDR1 is SGHRS and CDR2 is YFSETQ. V shed 0 bases and J 2 bases; nucleotides not matched to a gene: 3. CDR3 sequence reads: CASSLASGSQETQYF. The CDR3 DNA reads TGCGCCAGCAGCTTGGCTAGCGGGTCACAAGAGACCCAGTACTTC.

The CDR3 sequence is CASSPANRGYEQYF. For the CDR3, the DNA is TGTGCCAGCAGCCCCGCCAACCGAGGGTACGAGCAGTACTTC. The chain uses TRBV5-4 and TRBJ2-7; perhaps TRBD2 as D (5 bases). This CDR3 is 14 amino acids long. The ends were cut back, 4 bases at V and 4 bases at J, with 15 bases in the middle. The germline V gene has CDR1 SGHNT and CDR2 YYREEE (reference sequence).

This chain connects TRBV7-2 to TRBJ2-5, with a weak D call TRBD2 (5 bases). With 1 base removed from V and 5 bases from J, the gap between germline ends came to 8 bases. The germline gives CDR1 SGHTA, CDR2 FQGNSA. The CDR3 runs to 13 residues. The CDR3 region is CASSLGRRETQYF. The DNA for the CDR3 is TGTGCCAGCAGCTTAGGTAGGAGGGAGACCCAGTACTTC. Based on the CDR3 plus reference TRBV7-2 and TRBJ2-5, the full variable domain is GAGVSQSPSNKVTEKGKDVELRCDPISGHTALYWYRQSLGQGLEFLIYFQGNSAPDKSGLPSDRFSAERTGGSVSTLTIQRTQQEDSAVYLCASSLGRRETQYFGPGTRLLVL.

V gene TRBV6-2 or TRBV6-3 combines with J gene TRBJ2-3, with a weak D call TRBD2 (6 bases). V dropped 2 bases and J dropped 1 base, with 22 bases sitting between them. Germline V gene sequence: CDR1 MNHEY, CDR2 SVGEGT. The CDR3 contains 19 residues. CDR3 nucleotides: TGTGCCAGCAGTTACGGGGTACTAGCACCCCGAGGCGGCACAGATACGCAGTATTTT. Its protein is CASSYGVLAPRGGTDTQYF.

This clone has only one observation. This chain connects TRBV7-2 to TRBJ2-1; D call uncertain. Per the germline V gene, CDR1 is SGHTA and CDR2 is FQGNSA. This CDR3 has 13 residues. V was pared by 5 bases and J by 3 bases, with 8 bases between. CDR3 region: CASSPNHYNEQFF. The CDR3 DNA sequence: TGTGCCAGCAGCCCCAATCACTACAATGAGCAGTTCTTC.

The V call is TRBV5-1, the J call TRBJ2-3; 8 bases fit TRBD1. CDR3 length: 15 residues. Germline V gene lookup returns CDR1 SGHRS and CDR2 YFSETQ. J was trimmed by 4 bases and V by 4 bases; bases with no gene match: 8. The CDR3 is CASSGDRGLADTQYF. Written as DNA, the CDR3 is TGCGCCAGCAGCGGAGACAGGGGTTTAGCAGATACGCAGTATTTT.

J is TRBJ2-7 and V is TRBV11-2; the match to TRBD1 covers 8 bases. From germline, CDR1 is SGHAT and CDR2 FQNNGV. The CDR3 sequence is 16 residues long. With 5 bases clipped from V and 2 bases from J, the junction kept 11 bases outside the gene matches. Here the CDR3 reads CASSTYRTGLTYEQYF. In DNA form, the CDR3 reads TGTGCCAGCAGCACTTATAGGACAGGGCTTACCTACGAGCAGTACTTC.

The gene calls are TRBV7-9 and TRBJ1-1; 9 bases line up with TRBD1. With 6 bases clipped from V and 4 bases from J, the junction kept 6 bases outside the gene matches. Germline V gene sequence: CDR1 SEHNR, CDR2 FQNEAQ (reference sequence). This CDR3 is 14 amino acids long. Here the CDR3 reads CASSLQGAGTEAFF. CDR3 bases: TGTGCCAGCAGTCTACAGGGGGCAGGCACTGAAGCTTTCTTT.

This clone was recorded a few times. The V gene is TRBV5-1, the J gene TRBJ2-7; D remains ambiguous. The CDR3 spans 14 residues. Germline CDR1 is SGHRS and CDR2 is YFSETQ. Trimming removed 0 bases from V and 3 bases from J, with 10 bases in between. In DNA, the CDR3 is TGCGCCAGCAGCTTGGGACACACAAACTACGAGCAGTACTTC. Translating gives CASSLGHTNYEQYF.

This clone showed up just once. The chain is built from TRBV18 and TRBJ1-3; no firm D call. The CDR3 consists of 14 residues. Looked up from germline, CDR1 is KGHSH and CDR2 is LQKENI. Trimming shortened V by 3 bases and J by 0 bases, and 6 bases separated the two germline ends. The CDR3 DNA follows: TGTGCCAGCTCACCGGAGAGCTCTGGAAACACCATATATTTT. It codes for CASSPESSGNTIYF.

The chain recombines TRBV5-1 with TRBJ2-7, with 10 bases that match TRBD2. J gave up 2 bases and V 0 bases, and 8 bases lay outside the gene matches. There are 17 residues in the CDR3. Germline CDR1 reads SGHRS; CDR2 reads YFSETQ. The CDR3 nucleotides read TGCGCCAGCAGCTTGGGGGGGACCCTAGCGGGAGCCTACGAGCAGTACTTC. The encoded protein is CASSLGGTLAGAYEQYF.

The CDR3 reads CASSKRDSQADTQYF. The CDR3 DNA follows: TGTGCCAGCAGCAAAAGGGACTCCCAAGCAGATACGCAGTATTTT. V is TRBV7-6 and J is TRBJ2-3; D is perhaps TRBD2 (6 bases). The germline gives CDR1 SGHVS, CDR2 FNYEAQ. The V gene lost 5 bases and the J gene lost 4 bases, with 16 bases spanning the gap. The CDR3 runs 15 residues.

The V gene is TRBV5-1, the J gene TRBJ2-1; TRBD1 might be the D (6 bases). The CDR3 covers 13 residues. The V gene's germline CDR1 is SGHRS and CDR2 YFSETQ. V lost 0 bases and J 7 bases, leaving 8 bases between the germline ends. CDR3 DNA: TGCGCCAGCAGCTTGGGACAGGAAAATGAGCAGTTCTTC. Translation gives CASSLGQENEQFF.

V gene TRBV6-1 combines with J gene TRBJ2-2; maybe TRBD1 (6 bases). CDR3 length equals 18 residues. CDR1 is MNHNS and CDR2 is SASEGT in the germline V gene. V lost 4 bases to trimming and J lost 0 bases, with 18 bases between them. DNA of the CDR3: TGTGCCAGCAGTGGGGGCCCTGACAGGTTCCCGAACACCGGGGAGCTGTTTTTT. Its translation is CASSGGPDRFPNTGELFF.